The TCR beta chain under discussion was sequenced for a study of blood T cell repertoires in COVID-19. About the research overall: PBMCs, B-cell-depleted T cells, or T cells were the source of the cDNA or gDNA that made up the material.

Measured with immunoSEQ multiplex PCR; TCRdb has only the in-frame clones, and not every one. Of 15,000 to 20,000 clones in the sample, over 75% were seen once. This CDR3 has 16 amino acids. The V and J ends lost 3 bases and 0 bases respectively, with 13 bases between them. The V gene's germline CDR1 is SGDLS and CDR2 YYNGEE. The origin of this receptor is a man between 65 and 85 years old with COVID-19, enrolled during active disease. Material: peripheral blood. The chain has TRBV9 and TRBJ1-3; maybe TRBD1 (6 bases). The CDR3 spells CASSERQASSGNTIYF. The DNA of the CDR3 is TGTGCCAGCAGCGAACGACAGGCAAGCTCTGGAAACACCATATATTTT. The full variable domain, rest sourced from reference TRBV9 and TRBJ1-3, is DSGVTQTPKHLITATGQRVTLRCSPRSGDLSVYWYQQSLDQGLQFLIQYYNGEERAKGNILERFSAQQFPDLHSELNLSSLELGDSALYFCASSERQASSGNTIYFGEGSWLTVV.